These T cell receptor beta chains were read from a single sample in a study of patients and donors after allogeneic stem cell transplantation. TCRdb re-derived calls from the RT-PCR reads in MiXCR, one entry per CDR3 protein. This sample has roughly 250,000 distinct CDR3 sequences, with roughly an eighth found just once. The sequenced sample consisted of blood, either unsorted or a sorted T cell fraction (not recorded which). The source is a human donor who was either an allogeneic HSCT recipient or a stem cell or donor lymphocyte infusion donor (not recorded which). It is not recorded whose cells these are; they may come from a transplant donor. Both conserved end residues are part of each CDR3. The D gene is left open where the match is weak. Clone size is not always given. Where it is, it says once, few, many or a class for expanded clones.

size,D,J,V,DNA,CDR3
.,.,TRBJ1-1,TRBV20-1,TGCAGTGCTAGAGTCCGGCTAACGAAGATGAACACTGAAGCTTTCTTT,CSARVRLTKMNTEAFF
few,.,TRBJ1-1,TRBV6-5,TGTGCCAGCAGTTACTCGAGAGGAGGGGACCGGCTGAACACTGAAGCTTTCTTT,CASSYSRGGDRLNTEAFF
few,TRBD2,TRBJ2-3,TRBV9,TGTGCCAGCAGCGCAACGACTAGCGGGGTCACAGATACGCAGTATTTT,CASSATTSGVTDTQYF
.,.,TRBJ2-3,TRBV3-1,TGTGCCAGCAGCCAATTCGGGACTTTAGGTACGCAGTATTTT,CASSQFGTLGTQYF
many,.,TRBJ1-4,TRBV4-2,TGTGCCAGCAGCCAAGCAGCAGGCTCAACTAATGAAAAACTGTTTTTT,CASSQAAGSTNEKLFF
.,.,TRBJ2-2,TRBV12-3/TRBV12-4,TGTGCCAGCAGTTTATTGCTGTTCATCCCCGGGGAGCTGTTTTTT,CASSLLLFIPGELFF
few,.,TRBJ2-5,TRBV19,TGTGCCAGTACCACGGGGATGGGAGAGACCCAGTACTTC,CASTTGMGETQYF
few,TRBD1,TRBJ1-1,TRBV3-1,TGTGCCAGCAGCCGTACAGGGGGAAGTGGGAACACTGAAGCTTTCTTT,CASSRTGGSGNTEAFF
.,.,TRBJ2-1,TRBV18,TGTGCCAGCTCACCAAGCAACAATGAGCAGTTCTTC,CASSPSNNEQFF
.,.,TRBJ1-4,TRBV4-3,TGCGCCAGCAGCCAAGTCCGTGAAAAACTGTTTTTT,CASSQVREKLFF
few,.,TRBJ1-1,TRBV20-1,TGCAGTGCTAGATCCCGACAAGTGTACACTGAAGCTTTCTTT,CSARSRQVYTEAFF
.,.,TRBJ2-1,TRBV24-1,TGTGCCACCGAGGGAAACTACAATGAGCAGTTCTTC,CATEGNYNEQFF
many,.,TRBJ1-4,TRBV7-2,TGTGCCAGCAGCCGCAGCTCCAGGAATGAAAAACTGTTTTTT,CASSRSSRNEKLFF
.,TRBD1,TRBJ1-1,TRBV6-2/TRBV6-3,TGTGCCAGCAGTTACCCAGACAGGGGGAAAATGAACACTGAAGCTTTCTTT,CASSYPDRGKMNTEAFF
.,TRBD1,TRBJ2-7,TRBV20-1,TGCAGTGCTCCTTACCGGGACAGGGCCCGTCAAGTAACCTACGAGCAGTACTTC,CSAPYRDRARQVTYEQYF
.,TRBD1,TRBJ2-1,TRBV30,TGTGCCTGGAAAGGACAGGCCGGGATTGAGCAGTTCTTC,CAWKGQAGIEQFF
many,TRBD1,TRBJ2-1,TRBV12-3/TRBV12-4,TGTGCCAGCAGCCCGAACAGGGGGCAGGTAAATGAGCAGTTCTTC,CASSPNRGQVNEQFF
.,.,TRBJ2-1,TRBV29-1,TGCAGCTATAACAGGGAGTTCAATGAGCAGTTCTTC,CSYNREFNEQFF
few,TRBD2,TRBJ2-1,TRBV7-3,TGTGCCAGCAGCCCGGGACTAGCGGGGGGAATAAGTTCCTACAATGAGCAGTTCTTC,CASSPGLAGGISSYNEQFF
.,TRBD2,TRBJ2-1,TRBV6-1,TGTGCCAGCAGTCCCCTCGGGACTAGCGCCGGTGAGCAGTTCTTC,CASSPLGTSAGEQFF